These T cell receptor beta chains were read from a single sample in a study of cytomegalovirus exposure and HLA in healthy donors. This table comes from immunoSEQ multiplex PCR, and its TCRdb copy is limited to in-frame clones, with some not included. The data show around 97,000 clones, with less than 9.5% seen just once and around 4.9% held by the top ten. Sequencing was performed on PBMCs. Receptors originate from a man in his forties or fifties in good health and CMV-seropositive. Each CDR3 is given with its conserved first and last residue. The order of the fields is V gene, D gene, clone size, J gene, CDR3 protein, CDR3 DNA. The D gene is left open where the match is weak. Size tells how often a clone was seen (once, few, many) or the class of an expanded clone, and some rows leave it out.

TRBV19	.	few	TRBJ1-2	CASSIGRSYGYTF	TGTGCCAGTAGTATCGGCAGGTCCTATGGCTACACCTTC
TRBV10-2	.	.	TRBJ2-5	CASSQRAEETQYF	TGCGCCAGCAGCCAGCGGGCCGAAGAGACCCAGTACTTC
TRBV28	.	once	TRBJ2-1	CASSYRDTFHNEQFF	TGTGCCAGCAGTTATAGGGACACTTTTCACAATGAGCAGTTCTTC
TRBV7-2	.	.	TRBJ2-3	CASERGPEDTQYF	TGTGCCAGCGAAAGGGGCCCAGAGGATACGCAGTATTTT
TRBV18	TRBD1	few	TRBJ1-5	CASSPDRGGNQPQHF	TGTGCCAGCTCACCGGACAGGGGAGGAAATCAGCCCCAGCATTTT
TRBV6-5	TRBD2	.	TRBJ2-5	CASSQGLAGGLYF	TGTGCCAGCAGTCAGGGACTAGCGGGAGGGTTGTACTTC
TRBV27	.	few	TRBJ2-7	CASSLSTSYVYEQYF	TGTGCCAGCAGTTTATCGACAAGCTACGTCTACGAGCAGTACTTC
TRBV7-9	TRBD1	.	TRBJ2-7	CASSTRDRDGEQYF	TGTGCCAGCAGCACCCGGGACAGGGATGGGGAGCAGTACTTC
TRBV28	.	few	TRBJ2-7	CASSLTLNYEQYF	TGTGCCAGCAGTCTGACATTGAACTACGAGCAGTACTTC
TRBV28	.	.	TRBJ2-5	CASSKLQAWGDRGEETQYF	TGTGCCAGCAGTAAACTACAGGCGTGGGGGGACCGAGGGGAAGAGACCCAGTACTTC
TRBV15	.	.	TRBJ1-1	CATSRDVALNTEAFF	TGTGCCACCAGCAGAGACGTGGCCCTGAACACTGAAGCTTTCTTT
TRBV14	.	few	TRBJ2-2	CASSQFAGAPTGELFF	TGTGCCAGCAGCCAATTTGCGGGGGCGCCCACCGGGGAGCTGTTTTTT
TRBV9	.	.	TRBJ1-1	CASSVARNTEAFF	TGTGCCAGCAGCGTAGCTAGGAACACTGAAGCTTTCTTT
TRBV6-1	.	.	TRBJ2-7	CASSANRAEQYF	TGTGCCAGCAGTGCGAACAGGGCCGAGCAGTACTTC
TRBV5-1	TRBD1	.	TRBJ1-2	CASSLAQGDYGYTF	TGCGCCAGCAGCTTGGCACAGGGGGACTATGGCTACACCTTC
TRBV5-4	TRBD1	many	TRBJ2-7	CASSLLGTGDYEQYF	TGTGCCAGCAGCTTGCTCGGGACAGGGGACTACGAGCAGTACTTC
TRBV20-1	.	few	TRBJ2-3	CSASERDTQYF	TGCAGCGCCAGCGAACGGGATACGCAGTATTTT
TRBV27	.	.	TRBJ1-5	CASSLSGRGWNQPQHF	TGTGCCAGCAGTTTAAGCGGACGGGGATGGAATCAGCCCCAGCATTTT
TRBV19	.	.	TRBJ1-2	CASSIGQDYGYTF	TGTGCCAGTAGTATAGGGCAGGACTATGGCTACACCTTC
TRBV19	.	.	TRBJ2-3	CASSILGTDTQYF	TGTGCCAGTAGTATACTAGGCACAGATACGCAGTATTTT
TRBV21-1	.	.	TRBJ1-1	CASSKDIPNTEAFF	TGTGCCAGCAGCAAAGACATCCCGAACACTGAAGCTTTCTTT
TRBV5-6	TRBD2	.	TRBJ2-4	CASSLGGGGAIQYF	TGTGCCAGCAGCCTCGGAGGCGGGGGAGCCATTCAGTACTTC
TRBV10-3	.	few	TRBJ1-5	CAISDGGARQPQHF	TGTGCCATCAGTGATGGTGGGGCGCGTCAGCCCCAGCATTTT
TRBV28	TRBD2	few	TRBJ2-5	CASGTSTQETQYF	TGTGCCAGCGGGACTAGCACACAAGAGACCCAGTACTTC
TRBV9	TRBD1	few	TRBJ2-7	CASSKRPGQGVYEQYF	TGTGCCAGCAGCAAACGACCGGGACAGGGGGTCTACGAGCAGTACTTC
TRBV4-3	.	.	TRBJ2-7	CASSPPSEQYF	TGCGCCAGCAGCCCTCCCTCCGAGCAGTACTTC
TRBV6-5	TRBD2	.	TRBJ2-7	CARGGLAGEVQYF	TGTGCCAGAGGCGGACTAGCGGGAGAGGTGCAGTACTTC
TRBV14	.	.	TRBJ2-1	CASSQEIGGPHEQFF	TGTGCCAGCAGCCAAGAAATTGGAGGGCCGCATGAGCAGTTCTTC